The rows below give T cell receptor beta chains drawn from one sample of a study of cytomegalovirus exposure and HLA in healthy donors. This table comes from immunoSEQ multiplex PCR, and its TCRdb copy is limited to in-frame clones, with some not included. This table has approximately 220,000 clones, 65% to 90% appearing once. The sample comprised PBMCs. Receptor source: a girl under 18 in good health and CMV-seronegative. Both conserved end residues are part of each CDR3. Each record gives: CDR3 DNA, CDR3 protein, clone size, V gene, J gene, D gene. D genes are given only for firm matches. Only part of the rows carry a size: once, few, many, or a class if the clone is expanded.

TGTGCCAGTAGTGCTCGACAGGGGGTAAACGAGCAGTACTTC,CASSARQGVNEQYF,NA,TRBV19,TRBJ2-7,TRBD1
TGTGCCAGCAGTTCCGCGACAGGGAACTATGGCTACACCTTC,CASSSATGNYGYTF,NA,TRBV6-5,TRBJ1-2,TRBD1
TGTGCCAGCAGCACCGGGAATGGAAAACTGTTTTTT,CASSTGNGKLFF,few,TRBV21-1,TRBJ1-4,NA
TGTGCCAGCAGCCAAGGGGGGGCAGATACGCAGTATTTT,CASSQGGADTQYF,NA,TRBV28,TRBJ2-3,NA
TGTGCCAGCAGCTTAGTAGAGGCTAGCGGGGGGCCCCCCACAGATACGCAGTATTTT,CASSLVEASGGPPTDTQYF,NA,TRBV7-6,TRBJ2-3,TRBD2
TGTGCCAGCAGGGGGCGCTCGGGAGGGGGCACAGATACGCAGTATTTT,CASRGRSGGGTDTQYF,NA,TRBV27,TRBJ2-3,TRBD2
TGTGCCAGCAGTCTGGACGGGGGTGAGGACGAGCAGTACTTC,CASSLDGGEDEQYF,NA,TRBV28,TRBJ2-7,NA
TGTGCCAGCAGTTACTCGGACAGGGTAGCAGATACGCAGTATTTT,CASSYSDRVADTQYF,NA,TRBV6-5,TRBJ2-3,TRBD1
TGTGCCAGCAGCTTAGTCCTAAGCGATTCACCCCTCCACTTT,CASSLVLSDSPLHF,NA,TRBV7-9,TRBJ1-6,NA
TGCAGCGTTGAAGGACAGCACACCGGGGAGCTGTTTTTT,CSVEGQHTGELFF,NA,TRBV29-1,TRBJ2-2,NA
TGTGCCAGCAGCTTCGTCCGGGACAGGGGATACGAGCAGTACTTC,CASSFVRDRGYEQYF,NA,TRBV13,TRBJ2-7,TRBD1
TGTGCCAGCAGCCAAGATGGGCTAGCACTCTCCTACAATGAGCAGTTCTTC,CASSQDGLALSYNEQFF,NA,TRBV14,TRBJ2-1,NA
TGTGCCAGCAGTTTGGGGGGACAGGGGGCTGCTGGAAACACCATATATTTT,CASSLGGQGAAGNTIYF,NA,TRBV28,TRBJ1-3,TRBD1
TGTGCCAGCAGTTCTTTAGGGGCGCCCTCCTACGAGCAGTACTTC,CASSSLGAPSYEQYF,few,TRBV27,TRBJ2-7,NA
TGTGCCAGCAGTCCCCCGGAGGGGGCCAACTATGGCTACACCTTC,CASSPPEGANYGYTF,NA,TRBV28,TRBJ1-2,TRBD1
TGTGCCAGCGGAGCACCGACTCGGGACAGGAGCTCCTACGAGCAGTACTTC,CASGAPTRDRSSYEQYF,NA,TRBV19,TRBJ2-7,TRBD1
TGTGCCAGCAATTTACAGTCCGGGAAACTCACTGAAGCTTTCTTT,CASNLQSGKLTEAFF,NA,TRBV28,TRBJ1-1,NA
TGTGCCAGCAGCCCAGGACAGGGGGCCCCCTACTACGAGCAGTACTTC,CASSPGQGAPYYEQYF,NA,TRBV5-4,TRBJ2-7,TRBD1
TGTGCCAGCAGCTCTAGTGCCAGAACTCCCTACGAGCAGTACTTC,CASSSSARTPYEQYF,NA,TRBV7-9,TRBJ2-7,NA
TGTGCCAGCAGCCAAGAGAGGGATAAACTGTTTTTT,CASSQERDKLFF,few,TRBV4-2,TRBJ1-4,NA
TGTGCCACCAGCAGAGATGTTGAGGGTACTGAGCAGTTCTTC,CATSRDVEGTEQFF,NA,TRBV15,TRBJ2-1,NA
TGTGCCAGCAGTGGGACTAGCGGTAATGAGCAGTTCTTC,CASSGTSGNEQFF,NA,TRBV6-5,TRBJ2-1,TRBD2
TGTGCCAGTAGTACCTCTTACAGGGGGCTTGGAGAGACCCAGTACTTC,CASSTSYRGLGETQYF,NA,TRBV19,TRBJ2-5,TRBD1
TGCGCCAGCAGCCCCCCCCGGGACAGTAGGAATGAGCAGTTCTTC,CASSPPRDSRNEQFF,once,TRBV5-1,TRBJ2-1,TRBD1
TGTGCCAGCAGCCCGGGAGACAGGGCTACCTACGAGCAGTACTTC,CASSPGDRATYEQYF,NA,TRBV7-9,TRBJ2-7,NA
TGTGCCTGGAGCCCGGGACAGGGATATCAGACCCAGTACTTC,CAWSPGQGYQTQYF,NA,TRBV30,TRBJ2-5,TRBD1
TGTGCCAGCAGAAGAGTACCAAATCAGCCCCAGCATTTT,CASRRVPNQPQHF,NA,TRBV6-1,TRBJ1-5,NA
TGTGCCAGCAGCGTAGCGGTCTTTGGCTCTGGGGCCAACGTCCTGACTTTC,CASSVAVFGSGANVLTF,NA,TRBV9,TRBJ2-6,NA
TGTGCCAGCAGTTTACGCCGTGGGGCGATGGGTCTTCTTAAAACCGGGGAGCTGTTTTTT,CASSLRRGAMGLLKTGELFF,NA,TRBV27,TRBJ2-2,NA
TGTGCCAGTAGTAGGGGCATCCAAGAGACCCAGTACTTC,CASSRGIQETQYF,NA,TRBV19,TRBJ2-5,NA
TGTGCCAGCAGCCCCGGCCCCAGGACCTACAATGAGCAGTTCTTC,CASSPGPRTYNEQFF,NA,TRBV9,TRBJ2-1,NA
TGCGCCAGCAGCCTAGTGCACAGGGGTGAAGAGACCCAGTACTTC,CASSLVHRGEETQYF,NA,TRBV5-1,TRBJ2-5,TRBD1
TGCGCCAGCAGCTTGGGAGTTGGTGGAGCTTTCTTT,CASSLGVGGAFF,NA,TRBV5-1,TRBJ1-1,NA
TGCGCCAGCAGCTTGGCGTCAGCGGAACAGAGGCCTGAAGCTTTCTTT,CASSLASAEQRPEAFF,NA,TRBV5-1,TRBJ1-1,NA
TGTGCCAGCAGAGTGGACTTGGGGAGAGAAGCTTTCTTT,CASRVDLGREAFF,NA,TRBV5-5,TRBJ1-1,NA
TGTGCCAGCTCACCTTCGGGACAGGTTAATTCACCCCTCCACTTT,CASSPSGQVNSPLHF,NA,TRBV18,TRBJ1-6,TRBD1
TGTGCCAGCAGTTACTCGGACAGTTACAATGAGCAGTTCTTC,CASSYSDSYNEQFF,NA,TRBV6-5,TRBJ2-1,NA